This T cell receptor (beta chain) was recorded in a study of T cell repertoires in cytomegalovirus infection. Overall study context: It can be stated that public TCR beta signatures indicated CMV infection as well as a matching HLA type.

Unmatched junction bases numbered 9, after V lost 4 bases and J lost 4 bases. This CDR3 contains 16 residues. CDR1 and CDR2 (germline): MGHRA, YSYEKL. Notes on this clonotype: What it binds is unknown.

TCRdb re-called the reads with MiXCR, one entry per CDR3 protein. Counted here are about 700,000 distinct CDR3 sequences, around 30% occurring once; the ten biggest clones make up around a sixth. The TCR sequence derives from a human donor in good health (CMV status not recorded). Some clones in this sample may be carry-over from other donors' samples. The chain has TRBV4-1 and TRBJ2-1; 8 bases match TRBD2. The sequences come from cultured PBMCs, collected from culture after CMV antigen stimulation. The CDR3 sequence: CASSLTRLAQYNEQFF. The CDR3 DNA is TGCGCCAGCAGCCTGACGAGACTAGCGCAATACAATGAGCAGTTCTTC.